These 22 T cell receptor beta chains came from one sample sequenced in a study of T cells in women clearing cervical HPV infection. Profiled with immunoSEQ multiplex PCR; TCRdb holds only in-frame clones, not every one. Its listing shows 20,000 to 30,000 clones. Sequencing input: blood buffy coat. These receptors were obtained from a woman aged 18 to 75 with a cervical HPV16 infection that either progressed to CIN3+ or cleared (not recorded which).

In regard to this clone: The CDR3 is cut off 3 residues early in the read; its end comes from the germline J gene. The genes are TRBV10-3 and TRBJ1-2, with 7 positions matching TRBD1. The CDR3 has 15 residues. V lost 2 bases to trimming and J lost 3 bases; unmatched junction nucleotides: 6. Germline-derived CDR1 and CDR2 are ENHRY and SYGVKD. Incomplete CDR3 DNA: TGTGCCATCAGTGAGCCGAACGACAGGGACTATGGC. This codes for CAISEPNDRDYG. The CDR3 in its entirety is CAISEPNDRDYGYTF.

A word on this clone: The read halts 3 residues ahead of the CDR3 end, with the missing end drawn from the germline J gene. This chain links TRBV19 with TRBJ2-7, with 8 bases lining up with TRBD2. The CDR3 loop spans 19 amino acids. V lost 3 bases and J lost 0; bases outside the gene matches: 16. In germline, CDR1 is LNHDA, CDR2 SQIVND (reference sequence). The CDR3 protein is CASSIYSSGSRTISYEQYF. CDR3 DNA, as far as it was read: TGTGCCAGTAGTATCTATTCTAGCGGGTCCCGCACGATCTCCTACGAG.

Of note for this clone: The sequenced fragment ends 3 residues before the CDR3 boundary, so the rest is inferred from the germline J gene. The gene calls are TRBV6-2 or TRBV6-3 and TRBJ2-3; D remains ambiguous. Germline assignment: CDR1 MNHEY and CDR2 SVGEGT. The CDR3 is 13 residues long. V lost 4 bases, J lost 6 bases, and 11 bases lay in between. The CDR3 bases that were read are TGTGCCAGCAGTTCCCGCGAAGAGGATACG. Amino acids: CASSSREEDT. The whole CDR3 reads CASSSREEDTQYF.

The CDR3 bases that were read are TGTGCCAGTTCCCGGACTAGCGGATCCACAGATACG. This codes for CASSRTSGSTDT. The full CDR3 protein is CASSRTSGSTDTQYF. The rearrangement joins TRBV19 to TRBJ2-3, with 10 bases fitting TRBD2. The CDR3 extends 3 residues past the end of the read, so its final part is completed from the germline J gene. From germline, CDR1 is LNHDA and CDR2 SQIVND (reference sequence). After removal of 8 bases from V and 2 bases from J, the junction contained 7 bases not matched to a gene. This CDR3 contains 15 residues.

Notes on this clone: The sequenced fragment ends 3 residues before the CDR3 boundary, so the rest is inferred from the germline J gene. V and J are TRBV11-2 and TRBJ2-3; tentative D call: TRBD2 (6 bases). V was trimmed by 3 bases and J by 8 bases, leaving 18 bases between them. The CDR3 sequence is 15 residues long. Germline values: CDR1 SGHAT, CDR2 FQNNGV. The CDR3 loop reads CASSFGRGGQGTQYF. Incomplete CDR3 DNA: TGTGCCAGCAGCTTCGGGCGGGGCGGTCAGGGTACG.

Of note for this clone: The CDR3 is cut off 3 residues early in the read; its end comes from the germline J gene. The chain joins TRBV18 to TRBJ1-2; the D gene is possibly TRBD1 (5 bases). CDR3 size: 14 residues. The germline gives CDR1 KGHSH, CDR2 LQKENI. The DNA read from the CDR3 is TGTGCCAGCTCAGGGGACTCCCTCTCCTACGAC. This translates into CASSGDSLSYD. The entire CDR3 protein reads CASSGDSLSYDYTF.

Concerning this clone: The CDR3 extends 3 residues past the end of the read, so its final part is completed from the germline J gene. The chain employs TRBV5-1 and TRBJ1-2; TRBD1 matches at 7 bases. In germline, CDR1 is SGHRS, CDR2 YFSETQ. Trimming at V came to 3 bases and at J to 3 bases, leaving 2 bases not matched to a gene. The CDR3 consists of 13 residues. CDR3 region: CASSSTGDYGYTF. The CDR3 DNA, read in part, is TGCGCCAGCAGCTCTACAGGGGACTATGGC.

In regard to this clone: With the read ending 3 residues before the CDR3 end, the germline J gene is used to fill in that end. J is TRBJ2-7 and V is TRBV2, with 9 bases identical to TRBD1. The CDR3 extends over 14 amino acids. J was trimmed by 6 bases and V by 3 bases; bases with no gene match: 6. Germline V gives CDR1 SNHLY, CDR2 FYNNEI. CDR3: CASSETGGFSEQYF. CDR3 bases read: TGTGCCAGCAGTGAGACAGGGGGTTTCTCCGAG.

To note about this clone: The read terminates 3 residues before the CDR3 end, so the remaining end is supplied by the germline J gene. This chain links TRBV7-3 with TRBJ2-7; TRBD2 agrees at 7 bases. The V gene's germline CDR1 is SGHTA and CDR2 FQGTGA. This CDR3 is 15 amino acids long. The junction had 10 bases not matched to a gene; V was cut back by 5 bases and J by 3 bases. The part of the CDR3 DNA that was read is TGTGCCAGCAGCCCCGCTCCGGGACTACTCTACGAG. Translation: CASSPAPGLLYE. The full-length CDR3 reads as CASSPAPGLLYEQYF.

Notes on this clone: The read finishes 3 residues shy of the CDR3 end, and the germline J gene is used to complete it. The chain is built from TRBV29-1 and TRBJ1-2; D call uncertain. This CDR3 is built from 11 residues. V was cut by 7 bases and J by 7 bases, with 13 bases left in between. The germline gives CDR1 SQVTM, CDR2 ANQGSEA. CDR3 residues: CSASQEGGYTF. Incomplete CDR3 DNA: TGCAGCGCCTCTCAGGAGGGTGGC.

Notes on this clone: The read terminates 3 residues before the CDR3 end, so the remaining end is supplied by the germline J gene. The V gene is TRBV5-6, the J gene TRBJ1-3; a weak D match, TRBD1 (6 bases). Germline-derived CDR1 and CDR2 are SGHDT and YYEEEE. Between the trimmed V and J ends, which lost 4 bases and 4 bases, there was a span of 12 bases. The CDR3 is made up of 14 amino acids. The sequenced CDR3 bases are TGTGCCAGCAGCGCCGCAGGGGCCGGAAACACC. Translated, it gives CASSAAGAGNT. The entire CDR3 protein is CASSAAGAGNTIYF.

Concerning this clone: Sequencing ends 3 residues short of the CDR3 end; the germline J gene provides the rest. This sequence joins TRBV27 and TRBJ1-1, with a possible D match to TRBD1 (6 bases). V lost 4 bases, J lost 1 base, and 16 bases lay in between. Per the germline V gene, CDR1 is MNHEY and CDR2 is SMNVEV (reference sequence). The CDR3 is 16 amino acids. The CDR3 reads CASSSRQVGKNTEAFF. The part of the CDR3 DNA that was read is TGTGCCAGCAGTTCCCGACAGGTCGGAAAGAACACTGAA.

Concerning this clone: The DNA ends 3 residues before the CDR3 does, and the rest of the CDR3 is filled in from the germline J gene. The chain uses TRBV18 and TRBJ2-2, with D possibly matching TRBD1 (7 bases). The CDR3 is 16 residues long. CDR1 KGHSH and CDR2 LQKENI come from the germline V gene. This CDR3 is CASSPLGTAPGEKLFF. CDR3 DNA (partial): TGTGCCAGCTCACCACTCGGGACAGCCCCGGGAGAAAAG.

A word on this clone: The read ends 3 residues early relative to the CDR3; the germline J gene fills the gap. The chain uses TRBV6-2 or TRBV6-3 and TRBJ2-7; 7 bases fit TRBD2. Germline CDR1 MNHEY, CDR2 SVGEGT. This CDR3 is built from 15 residues. J gave up 0 bases and V 8 bases, and 10 bases lay outside the gene matches. The CDR3 here is CASLNGGGGSYEQYF. The part of the CDR3 DNA that was read is TGTGCCAGCCTCAATGGGGGGGGAGGCTCCTACGAG.

Of note for this clone: The CDR3 end is not reached by the read, which stops 3 residues before it; the germline J gene fills it in. This sequence joins TRBV20-1 and TRBJ1-2, with a weak D call TRBD1 (5 bases). The V end was cut by 0 bases, the J end by 5 bases, with 16 bases between. The CDR3 spans 15 residues. Germline V gene lookup returns CDR1 DFQATT and CDR2 SNEGSKA (reference sequence). Incomplete CDR3 DNA: TGCAGTGCTAGAGATGGGGACCTTCGGGGGTATGGC. Residues: CSARDGDLRGYG. The entire CDR3 sequence reads CSARDGDLRGYGYTF.

On this clone itself: The sequenced fragment ends 3 residues before the CDR3 boundary, so the rest is inferred from the germline J gene. The rearrangement uses TRBV19 and TRBJ1-4, with 10 bases lining up with TRBD1. The CDR3 length is 16 residues. The germline V gene has CDR1 LNHDA and CDR2 SQIVND (reference sequence). CDR3 loop: CASRINNRDRGSPLFF. The sequenced CDR3 bases are TGTGCCAGTAGAATAAACAACCGGGACAGGGGCTCACCA.

A word on this clone: Read sequence stops 3 residues before the CDR3 end, and the germline J gene provides the missing end. This chain connects TRBV19 to TRBJ2-3; weak D call: TRBD1 (6 bases). Germline values: CDR1 LNHDA, CDR2 SQIVND (reference sequence). This CDR3 comprises 16 residues. CDR3 amino acids: CASSIGRQVNNQPQYF. The CDR3 bases that were read are TGTGCCAGTAGTATAGGAAGACAGGTTAACAATCAGCCG.

About this clone: From the germline J gene comes the end of the CDR3, since the read stops 3 residues before it. V gene TRBV4-2 combines with J gene TRBJ1-2; D unclear. The length of the CDR3 is 13 residues. Per the germline V gene, CDR1 is LGHNA and CDR2 is YNFKEQ. Between the trimmed V and J ends, which lost 0 bases and 7 bases, there was a span of 9 bases. CDR3 sequence: CASSQDRLGGYTF. The sequenced CDR3 bases are TGTGCCAGCAGCCAAGATCGACTCGGTGGC.

On this clone: The read is 3 residues too short to cover the CDR3 end, so that end is filled in from the germline J gene. The V and J genes are TRBV7-7 and TRBJ2-2; TRBD1 matches at 12 bases. This CDR3 is 15 amino acids long. Germline V gene lookup returns CDR1 SSHAT and CDR2 FNYEAQ (reference sequence). V lost 5 bases, J lost 6 bases, and 4 bases stayed unmatched. Partial CDR3 DNA: TGTGCCAGCAGCGGGGGACAGGGGGCAGCCGGGGAG. It codes for CASSGGQGAAGE. The full CDR3 reads CASSGGQGAAGELFF.

In regard to this clone: Read coverage stops 3 residues before the CDR3 terminus; the germline J gene supplies the remainder. The rearrangement joins TRBV7-8 to TRBJ1-4; 9 bases align to TRBD1. Trimming removed 3 bases from V and 0 bases from J; junction bases left unmatched: 8. The CDR3 spans 18 residues. The germline gives CDR1 SGHVS, CDR2 FQNEAQ. The CDR3 bases that were read are TGTGCCAGCAGCTTTGACAGGGGGGGGGTATCAACTAATGAAAAA. Protein product: CASSFDRGGVSTNEK. The CDR3 as a whole reads CASSFDRGGVSTNEKLFF.

About this clone: The junction departs from the called germline gene at one end, perhaps through a read error. The missing CDR3 end, 3 residues past where the read stops, is filled in from the germline J gene. Other DNA sequences in this specimen translate into the identical CDR3. V and J are TRBV30 and TRBJ1-3; the D is unclear. The germline CDR1 and CDR2 sequences are GTSNPN and SVGIG (reference sequence). This CDR3 is built from 14 residues. CDR3 bases read: TGTGCCTGGAGTGTACGGAGGGTTGGAAACACG. It yields the protein CAWSVRRVGNT. Given in full, the CDR3 is CAWSVRRVGNTIYF.

The CDR3 bases that were read are TGTGCCTGGGACTTTACTAGCGGGGTAGGCAATGAG. Encoded protein: CAWDFTSGVGNE. The full CDR3 reads CAWDFTSGVGNEQFF. V usage is TRBV30 and J usage is TRBJ2-1, with TRBD2 identical over 10 bases. Read coverage stops 3 residues before the CDR3 terminus; the germline J gene supplies the remainder. After removal of 5 bases from V and 6 bases from J, the junction contained 10 bases not matched to a gene. Germline CDR1 GTSNPN, CDR2 SVGIG (reference sequence). The CDR3 loop spans 15 amino acids.